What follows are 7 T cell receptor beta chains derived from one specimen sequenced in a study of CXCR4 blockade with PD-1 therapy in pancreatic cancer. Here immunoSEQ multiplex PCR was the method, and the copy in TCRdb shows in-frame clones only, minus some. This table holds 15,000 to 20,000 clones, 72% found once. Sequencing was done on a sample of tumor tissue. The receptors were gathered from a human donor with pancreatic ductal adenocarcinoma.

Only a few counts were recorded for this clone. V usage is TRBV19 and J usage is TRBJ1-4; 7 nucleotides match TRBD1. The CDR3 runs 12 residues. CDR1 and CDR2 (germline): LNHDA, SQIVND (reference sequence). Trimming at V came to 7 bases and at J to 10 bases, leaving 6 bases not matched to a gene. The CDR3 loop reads CASTTWDRKLFF. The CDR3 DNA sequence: TGTGCCAGTACCACCTGGGACAGAAAACTGTTTTTT.

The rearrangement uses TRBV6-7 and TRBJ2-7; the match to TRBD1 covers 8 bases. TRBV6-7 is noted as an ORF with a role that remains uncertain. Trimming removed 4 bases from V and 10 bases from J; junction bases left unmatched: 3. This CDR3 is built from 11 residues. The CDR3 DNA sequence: TGTGCCAGCAGTTGGGGACAGGTACAGTACTTC. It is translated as CASSWGQVQYF.

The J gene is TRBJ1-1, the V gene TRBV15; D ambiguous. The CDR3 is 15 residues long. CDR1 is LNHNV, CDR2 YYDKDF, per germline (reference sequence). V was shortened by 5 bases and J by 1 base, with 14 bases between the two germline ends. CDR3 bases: TGTGCCACCAGCTTAGGTAGGGATAGGAACACTGAAGCTTTCTTT. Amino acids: CATSLGRDRNTEAFF.

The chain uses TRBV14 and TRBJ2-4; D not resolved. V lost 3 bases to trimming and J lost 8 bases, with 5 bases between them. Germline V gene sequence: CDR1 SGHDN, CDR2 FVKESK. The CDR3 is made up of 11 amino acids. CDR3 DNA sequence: TGTGCCAGCAGCCAGGGGTACATTCAGTACTTC. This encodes CASSQGYIQYF.

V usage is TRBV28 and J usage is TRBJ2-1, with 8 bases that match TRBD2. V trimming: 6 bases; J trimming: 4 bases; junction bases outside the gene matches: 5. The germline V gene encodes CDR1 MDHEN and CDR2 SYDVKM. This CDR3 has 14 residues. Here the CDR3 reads CASRPGTRYNEQFF. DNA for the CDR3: TGTGCCAGCAGGCCCGGGACTAGATACAATGAGCAGTTCTTC. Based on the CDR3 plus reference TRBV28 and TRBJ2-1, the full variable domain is DVKVTQSSRYLVKRTGEKVFLECVQDMDHENMFWYRQDPGLGLRLIYFSYDVKMKEKGDIPEGYSVSREKKERFSLILESASTNQTSMYLCASRPGTRYNEQFFGPGTRLTVL.

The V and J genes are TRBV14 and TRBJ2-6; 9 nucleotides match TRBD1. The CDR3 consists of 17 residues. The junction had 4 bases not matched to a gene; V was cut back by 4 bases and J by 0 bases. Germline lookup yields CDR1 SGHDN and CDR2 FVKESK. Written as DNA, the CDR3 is TGTGCCAGCAGCCGGGACAGGGTTCTCTCTGGGGCCAACGTCCTGACTTTC. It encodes CASSRDRVLSGANVLTF.

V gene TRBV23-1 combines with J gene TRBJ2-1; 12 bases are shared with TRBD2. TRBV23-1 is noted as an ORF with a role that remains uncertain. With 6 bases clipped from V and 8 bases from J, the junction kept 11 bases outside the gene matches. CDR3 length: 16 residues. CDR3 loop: CASSQVLAGGRDEQFF. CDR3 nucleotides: TGCGCCAGCAGCCAAGTACTAGCGGGAGGCCGGGATGAGCAGTTCTTC.